The 32 T cell receptor beta chains given below trace back to one sample, sequenced in a study of T cell responses to AZD1222 COVID-19 vaccine. TCRdb's table, derived via immunoSEQ multiplex PCR, lists solely in-frame clones and lacks some. The sample comprises 150,000 to 200,000 clones, around 85% of which are singletons, and 0.95% to 1.1% rests with the top ten. The source was peripheral blood, collected 28 days after the second AZD1222 dose. Source of these receptors: an adult who received the AZD1222 COVID-19 vaccine.

This clone was seen just once. The rearrangement joins TRBV6-6 to TRBJ1-1, with TRBD1 identical over 8 bases. The CDR3 consists of 14 residues. CDR1 is MNHNY, CDR2 SVGAGI, per germline (reference sequence). J lost 1 base, V lost 6 bases, and 4 bases had no gene match. This chain's CDR3 is CASSWTGTNTEAFF. The CDR3 DNA is TGTGCCAGCAGCTGGACAGGGACGAACACTGAAGCTTTCTTT.

The V and J genes are TRBV2 and TRBJ1-1; D is undetermined. Germline CDR1 is SNHLY and CDR2 is FYNNEI. The CDR3 is made up of 16 amino acids. With 4 bases removed from V and 5 bases from J, the gap between germline ends came to 20 bases. CDR3 loop: CASSVPTDSGETEAFF. The CDR3 DNA reads as TGTGCCAGCAGTGTGCCAACGGATTCAGGTGAGACTGAAGCTTTCTTT.

V gene TRBV4-2 combines with J gene TRBJ2-5, with 11 bases aligning to TRBD2. The CDR3 extends over 17 amino acids. After removal of 0 bases from V and 5 bases from J, the junction contained 8 bases not matched to a gene. CDR1 LGHNA and CDR2 YNFKEQ come from the germline V gene. The CDR3 DNA reads as TGTGCCAGCAGCCAAGATGGGGCTAGCGGGGGGCATGAGACCCAGTACTTC. The encoded protein is CASSQDGASGGHETQYF.

The chain carries TRBV21-1 and TRBJ1-2; no DNA check was done on the table's D call, TRBD1. TRBV21-1 is recorded as a pseudogene. There are 16 residues in the CDR3. The CDR3 protein is CASSLRDRGKVSGYTF. As DNA, the CDR3 is TGTGCCAGCAGCCTCCGGGACAGGGGTAAAGTGTCTGGCTACACCTTC.

The sample holds a few counts of this clone. The chain links TRBV6-1 to TRBJ2-7; the D call may be TRBD1 or TRBD2 (6 bases each). The germline CDR1 and CDR2 sequences are MNHNS and SASEGT. The CDR3 covers 14 residues. Trimming cost V 2 bases and J 5 bases, with 13 bases left between them. The CDR3 DNA follows: TGTGCCAGCAGTGAACCTACAGGGAGGCACGAGCAGTACTTC. Protein product: CASSEPTGRHEQYF.

The chain is built from TRBV6-5 and TRBJ2-7, with a tentative D call TRBD1 (6 bases). CDR3 size: 15 residues. Germline assignment: CDR1 MNHEY and CDR2 SVGAGI. Between the trimmed V and J ends, which lost 5 bases and 2 bases, there was a span of 16 bases. The CDR3, as DNA: TGTGCCAGCAGTCTCGAATGGCAGGGGCCCTACGAGCAGTACTTC. It translates to CASSLEWQGPYEQYF.

The V gene is TRBV5-6, the J gene TRBJ2-5, with D hard to call. The germline V and J ends were trimmed by 0 bases and 1 base, with 10 bases remaining between them. Per the germline V gene, CDR1 is SGHDT and CDR2 is YYEEEE. The length of the CDR3 is 15 residues. The DNA of the CDR3 is TGTGCCAGCAGCTTGGTTAGGGCACGCCAAGAGACCCAGTACTTC. Translated: CASSLVRARQETQYF.

CDR3 residues: CASSRTNYGYTF. Here the CDR3 DNA reads TGTGCCAGCAGCCGGACCAACTATGGCTACACCTTC. The rearrangement uses TRBV7-9 and TRBJ1-2; D gene unclear. The CDR3 length is 12 residues. The V end lost 5 bases, the J end lost 2 bases, and 6 bases lay between the germline ends. The germline CDR1 and CDR2 sequences are SEHNR and FQNEAQ (reference sequence).

The gene calls are TRBV12-3 or TRBV12-4 and TRBJ1-5; unclear D gene. CDR3 size: 11 residues. Trimming stripped 8 bases from V and 4 bases from J, with 6 bases between. CDR3: CASGKNQPQHF. CDR3 DNA: TGTGCCAGCGGGAAAAATCAGCCCCAGCATTTT.

With respect to this clone: Other DNA sequences in this specimen translate into the identical CDR3. The chain is built from TRBV9 and TRBJ2-3; D unclear. Germline values: CDR1 SGDLS, CDR2 YYNGEE. Trimming removed 0 bases from V and 3 bases from J, with 2 bases in between. The CDR3 totals 12 residues. CDR3 protein: CASSVGTDTQYF. The CDR3, as DNA: TGTGCCAGCAGCGTAGGAACAGATACGCAGTATTTT.

The chain joins TRBV10-3 to TRBJ2-3; D uncertain. The V gene's germline CDR1 is ENHRY and CDR2 SYGVKD. CDR3 length equals 11 residues. Between the trimmed V and J ends, which lost 6 bases and 8 bases, there was a span of 9 bases. CDR3 in DNA: TGTGCCATCAGCCTAGGTGGTACGCAGTATTTT. Translating gives CAISLGGTQYF.

J is TRBJ1-2 and V is TRBV29-1; D unclear. The V end lost 4 bases, the J end lost 8 bases, and 11 bases lay between the germline ends. CDR1 SQVTM and CDR2 ANQGSEA come from the germline V gene. The CDR3 covers 11 residues. The CDR3 loop is CSVVEAMGYTF. The CDR3 DNA follows: TGCAGCGTTGTGGAGGCCATGGGCTACACCTTC.

V and J are TRBV6-5 and TRBJ1-1; D is unresolved. The CDR3 runs to 16 residues. The V gene's germline CDR1 is MNHEY and CDR2 SVGAGI. Trimming stripped 4 bases from V and 5 bases from J, with 20 bases between. CDR3 sequence (DNA): TGTGCCAGCAGTTCGAACGGGCGGGCCATGGGGACTGAAGCTTTCTTT. Protein product: CASSSNGRAMGTEAFF.

The chain recombines TRBV11-2 with TRBJ1-1, with 8 bases matching TRBD1. The CDR3 has 16 amino acids. The germline gives CDR1 SGHAT, CDR2 FQNNGV. The junction had 20 bases not matched to a gene; V was cut back by 6 bases and J by 11 bases. CDR3 coding DNA: TGTGCCAGCAGTTATAACACCCTCCGAGACAGGGGTTTGGCTTTCTTT. It encodes CASSYNTLRDRGLAFF.

The chain recombines TRBV7-2 with TRBJ1-5; D is undetermined. The CDR3 consists of 12 residues. Germline loops: CDR1 SGHTA, CDR2 FQGNSA. The ends were cut back, 5 bases at V and 6 bases at J, with 8 bases in the middle. CDR3 in DNA: TGTGCCAGCAGCGGGCATAGTCAGCCCCAGCATTTT. Amino acid sequence: CASSGHSQPQHF.

This clone was seen only once. V usage is TRBV5-1 and J usage is TRBJ2-2, with 7 nucleotides matching TRBD1. V lost 5 bases and J lost 2; bases outside the gene matches: 6. Germline V lookup: CDR1 SGHRS, CDR2 YFSETQ. The CDR3 extends over 15 amino acids. CDR3 DNA: TGCGCCAGCAGGAGGACAGGAGTAAACACCGGGGAGCTGTTTTTT. As protein: CASRRTGVNTGELFF.

This chain links TRBV19 with TRBJ1-1; D is ambiguous. Trimming stripped 5 bases from V and 2 bases from J, with 9 bases between. CDR3 length: 13 amino acids. Germline assignment: CDR1 LNHDA and CDR2 SQIVND (reference sequence). Here the CDR3 reads CASSLAGNTEAFF. In DNA, the CDR3 is TGTGCCAGTAGTTTGGCAGGCAACACTGAAGCTTTCTTT.

The genes are TRBV25-1 and TRBJ1-2, with D hard to call. Germline loops: CDR1 MGHDK, CDR2 SYGVNS. The CDR3 consists of 16 residues. The germline V and J ends were trimmed by 0 bases and 4 bases, with 15 bases remaining between them. The CDR3 reads CASSEYFPTSGYGYTF. CDR3 DNA: TGTGCCAGCAGTGAATACTTCCCGACAAGTGGCTATGGCTACACCTTC.

The gene calls are TRBV5-8 and TRBJ2-3, with TRBD2 identical over 10 bases. Looked up from germline, CDR1 is SGHTS and CDR2 is YDEGEE. V dropped 0 bases and J dropped 1; count of bases not matched to a gene: 8. The CDR3 loop spans 18 amino acids. The CDR3 protein is CASSLVQRGGRGTDTQYF. The DNA for the CDR3 is TGTGCCAGCAGCTTGGTCCAGCGGGGGGGCCGTGGCACAGATACGCAGTATTTT.

The chain employs TRBV10-3 and TRBJ1-6, with 12 bases that match TRBD1. The trim removed 0 bases at V and 13 bases at J, leaving 1 base unmatched. The CDR3 extends over 14 amino acids. From germline, CDR1 is ENHRY and CDR2 SYGVKD. The CDR3 loop reads CAISESGTGGPLHF. The CDR3 nucleotides read TGTGCCATCAGTGAGTCAGGGACAGGGGGCCCCCTCCACTTT.

This clone appeared once. This chain joins TRBV2 and TRBJ1-1; weak D call: TRBD1 (5 bases). Per the germline V gene, CDR1 is SNHLY and CDR2 is FYNNEI. Between the trimmed V and J ends, which lost 3 bases and 5 bases, there was a span of 19 bases. The CDR3 loop spans 16 amino acids. The CDR3 here is CASSDLGIRGKTEAFF. The DNA for the CDR3 is TGTGCCAGCAGTGATCTCGGGATTCGGGGGAAGACTGAAGCTTTCTTT.

This chain joins TRBV5-4 and TRBJ2-2; D ambiguous. The V gene's germline CDR1 is SGHNT and CDR2 YYREEE (reference sequence). V was cut by 4 bases and J by 6 bases, with 16 bases left in between. There are 15 residues in the CDR3. The CDR3: CASSPGQEPAGELFF. The CDR3 nucleotides read TGTGCCAGCAGCCCCGGGCAGGAGCCAGCCGGGGAGCTGTTTTTT.

The V and J genes are TRBV27 and TRBJ1-5; D is unclear. V gave up 3 bases and J gave up 4 bases, with 7 bases separating them. CDR1 MNHEY and CDR2 SMNVEV come from the germline V gene (reference sequence). The CDR3 length is 13 residues. This CDR3 reads CASSLRVNQPQHF. CDR3 nucleotides: TGTGCCAGCAGTTTGAGAGTTAATCAGCCCCAGCATTTT.

This chain joins TRBV29-1 and TRBJ1-1; 8 positions agree with TRBD1. Unmatched junction bases numbered 13, after V lost 4 bases and J lost 3 bases. Per the germline V gene, CDR1 is SQVTM and CDR2 is ANQGSEA. This CDR3 is 16 amino acids long. The CDR3 coding sequence is TGCAGCGTTGCTGGTAGGGGAGCAGGGGGCCACACTGAAGCTTTCTTT. This gives the protein CSVAGRGAGGHTEAFF.

The V call is TRBV4-1, the J call TRBJ2-7, with D hard to call. The V gene lost 1 base and the J gene lost 6 bases, with 7 bases spanning the gap. The CDR3 consists of 12 residues. The V gene's germline CDR1 is MGHRA and CDR2 YSYEKL. CDR3 amino acids: CASSQGLGEQYF. CDR3 DNA sequence: TGCGCCAGCAGCCAAGGCCTAGGCGAGCAGTACTTC.

V gene TRBV4-3 combines with J gene TRBJ2-1; TRBD1 matches at 7 bases. Looked up from germline, CDR1 is LGHNA and CDR2 is YSLEER. This CDR3 has 15 amino acids. The V gene end was trimmed by 1 base and the J gene end by 4 bases; junction bases not matched to a gene: 4. The CDR3, as DNA: TGCGCCAGCAGCCAAGCCGGGACAGTTTACAATGAGCAGTTCTTC. It translates to CASSQAGTVYNEQFF.

The V gene is TRBV5-6, the J gene TRBJ2-5, with unresolved D. Germline-derived CDR1 and CDR2 are SGHDT and YYEEEE. CDR3 length equals 13 residues. Trimming pared 1 base from V and 4 bases from J, leaving 8 bases between. This CDR3 is CASSLKNGETQYF. In DNA form, the CDR3 reads TGTGCCAGCAGCTTGAAGAATGGAGAGACCCAGTACTTC.

V usage is TRBV6-5 and J usage is TRBJ1-5; TRBD1 matches at 7 bases. CDR3 length equals 15 residues. Losses at the gene ends were 3 bases for V and 5 bases for J; bases not matched to a gene: 7. The germline V gene encodes CDR1 MNHEY and CDR2 SVGAGI. The CDR3 loop reads CASSYTGQVDQPQHF. The DNA for the CDR3 is TGTGCCAGCAGTTATACCGGACAGGTGGATCAGCCCCAGCATTTT.

This clone was detected a few times. The V gene is TRBV13, the J gene TRBJ2-3; D is unclear. V was cut by 1 base and J by 5 bases, with 10 bases left in between. Germline CDR1 reads PRHDT; CDR2 reads FYEKMQ (reference sequence). CDR3 length: 14 residues. The DNA for the CDR3 is TGTGCCAGCAGCTTAGTAGCCTCGGGAGATACGCAGTATTTT. Translating gives CASSLVASGDTQYF.

V gene TRBV18 combines with J gene TRBJ1-5, with a tentative D call TRBD1 (6 bases). Germline CDR1 and CDR2: KGHSH and LQKENI. The CDR3 extends over 16 amino acids. V was shortened by 3 bases and J by 3 bases, with 15 bases between the two germline ends. The CDR3 sequence is CASSPETGYNNQPQHF. The DNA for the CDR3 is TGTGCCAGCTCACCGGAAACAGGGTATAACAATCAGCCCCAGCATTTT.

The chain is built from TRBV6-5 and TRBJ2-3; D uncertain. The CDR3 has 13 amino acids. V dropped 7 bases and J dropped 1 base, with 9 bases sitting between them. CDR1 and CDR2 from the germline V gene are MNHEY and SVGAGI. For the CDR3, the DNA is TGTGCCAGCACGGCAGACCGCACAGATACGCAGTATTTT. Encoded protein: CASTADRTDTQYF.

The chain combines TRBV5-1 with TRBJ1-1; no reliable D call. There are 14 residues in the CDR3. The germline V gene encodes CDR1 SGHRS and CDR2 YFSETQ. Trimming removed 3 bases at V and 1 base at J, with 10 bases between. The CDR3 sequence is CASSSRPGNTEAFF. The CDR3 bases are TGCGCCAGCAGCTCGAGACCCGGGAACACTGAAGCTTTCTTT.